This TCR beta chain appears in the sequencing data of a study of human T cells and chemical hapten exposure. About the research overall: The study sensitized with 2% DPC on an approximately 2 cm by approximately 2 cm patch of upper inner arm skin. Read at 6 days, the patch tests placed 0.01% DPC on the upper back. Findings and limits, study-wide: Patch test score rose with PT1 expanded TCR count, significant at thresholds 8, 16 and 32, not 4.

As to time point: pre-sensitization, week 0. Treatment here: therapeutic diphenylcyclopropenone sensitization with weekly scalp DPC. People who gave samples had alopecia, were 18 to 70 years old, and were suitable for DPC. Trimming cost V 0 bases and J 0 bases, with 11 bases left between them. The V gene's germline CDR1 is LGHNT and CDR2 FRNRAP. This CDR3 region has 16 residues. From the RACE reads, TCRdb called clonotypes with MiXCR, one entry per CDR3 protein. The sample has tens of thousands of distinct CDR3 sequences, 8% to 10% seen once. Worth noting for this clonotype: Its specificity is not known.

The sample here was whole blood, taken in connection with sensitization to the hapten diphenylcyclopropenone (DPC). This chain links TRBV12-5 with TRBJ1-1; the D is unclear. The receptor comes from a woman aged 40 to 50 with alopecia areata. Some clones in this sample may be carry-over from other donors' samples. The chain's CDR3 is CASGLVVGNLNTEAFF. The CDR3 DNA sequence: TGTGCTAGTGGTTTGGTAGTTGGCAACTTGAACACTGAAGCTTTCTTT.